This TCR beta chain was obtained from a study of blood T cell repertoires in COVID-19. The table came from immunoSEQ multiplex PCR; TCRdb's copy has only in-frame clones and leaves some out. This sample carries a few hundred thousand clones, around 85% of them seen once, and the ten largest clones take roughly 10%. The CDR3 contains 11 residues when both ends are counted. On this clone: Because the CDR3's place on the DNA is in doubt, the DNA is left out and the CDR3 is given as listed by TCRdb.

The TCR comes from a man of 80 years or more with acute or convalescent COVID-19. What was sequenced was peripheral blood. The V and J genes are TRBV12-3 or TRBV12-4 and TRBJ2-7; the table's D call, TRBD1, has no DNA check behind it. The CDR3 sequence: CASSWGQGSYF.